This passage covers 19 T cell receptor beta chains from one sample sequenced in a study of blood T cell repertoires in COVID-19 (TCRdb year 2020). The library came from the immunoSEQ multiplex PCR assay. As stored in TCRdb, this immuneACCESS dataset retains in-frame rearrangements with V and J assigned. A fraction of the clones does not appear; measured against another copy, unresolved V genes explain less than half of the discrepancy, and the remainder lacks a known reason. The sample has about 42,000 clones on record, about 87% of them singletons. The ten largest clonotypes hold 3.7% of the sample. The sequenced sample was peripheral blood. The source of these receptors is a human donor in a cohort sampled during active COVID-19.

This clone was counted a few times. The genes are TRBV4-3 and TRBJ2-7; D may be TRBD1 (6 bases). The CDR3 has 14 residues. Trimming shortened V by 5 bases and J by 6 bases, and 17 bases separated the two germline ends. Germline V gene lookup returns CDR1 LGHNA and CDR2 YSLEER. The CDR3 loop reads CASSTGIEVLEQYF. CDR3 DNA sequence: TGCGCCAGCAGCACAGGGATCGAGGTCCTCGAGCAGTACTTC.

The chain couples TRBV19 to TRBJ1-1; 9 nucleotides agree with TRBD1. The CDR3 sequence is 13 residues long. Germline CDR1 reads LNHDA; CDR2 reads SQIVND (reference sequence). The J segment lost 6 bases and the V segment lost 7 bases, leaving 6 bases of the junction unmatched. The CDR3, as DNA: TGTGCCAGTATTCGACAGGGGGAGCCTGAAGCTTTCTTT. Translated, it gives CASIRQGEPEAFF.

This clone is a singleton in its sample. The chain uses TRBV6-5 and TRBJ2-5; TRBD2 agrees at 8 bases. The trim removed 0 bases at V and 5 bases at J, leaving 8 bases unmatched. The CDR3 length is 16 residues. The V gene's germline CDR1 is MNHEY and CDR2 SVGAGI. The CDR3 protein is CASSYSPGLGVETQYF. The CDR3 nucleotides are TGTGCCAGCAGTTACTCGCCGGGACTAGGGGTGGAGACCCAGTACTTC.

This clone was picked up one time. The junction does not match germline at one end; this may be a read error. Distinct nucleotide sequences in the sample also encode this CDR3. V is TRBV23-1 and J is TRBJ2-7; D perhaps matches TRBD2 (7 bases). TRBV23-1 is identified as an open reading frame with a role that is uncertain. The CDR3 sequence is 13 residues long. CDR3 sequence: CASSRDGGHEQYF. The CDR3 region has the DNA TGCGCCAGCAGTCGGGACGGGGGGCACGAGCAGTACTTT.

V and J are TRBV3-1 (or the pseudogene TRBV3-2) and TRBJ2-3, with D possibly matching TRBD2 (7 bases). Trimming removed 4 bases from V and 6 bases from J, with 26 bases in between. In germline, CDR1 is LGHDT, CDR2 YNNKEL (reference sequence). The CDR3 is 18 residues long. CDR3 sequence reads: CASSLQGVASGIWDTQYF. The CDR3 DNA follows: TGTGCCAGCAGCCTACAGGGAGTCGCTAGCGGTATTTGGGATACGCAGTATTTT.

The CDR3 bases are TGCGCCAGCAGCCAAGGGCTTAGCGGGGGCTACAATGAGCAGTTCTTC. It yields the protein CASSQGLSGGYNEQFF. This sequence joins TRBV4-3 and TRBJ2-1; the match to TRBD2 covers 9 bases. CDR3 length: 16 amino acids. Germline-derived CDR1 and CDR2 are LGHNA and YSLEER. Trimming removed 1 base from V and 3 bases from J; junction bases left unmatched: 4.

This clone has a handful of counts. The chain recombines TRBV15 with TRBJ1-5; 8 bases fit TRBD1. J gave up 7 bases and V 5 bases, and 7 bases lay outside the gene matches. The CDR3 is 14 residues long. Germline V lookup: CDR1 LNHNV, CDR2 YYDKDF (reference sequence). The CDR3 DNA reads as TGTGCCACCAGCGAAGACAGGGGCGAACAGCCCCAGCATTTT. Translation: CATSEDRGEQPQHF. Based on the CDR3 plus reference TRBV15 and TRBJ1-5, the full variable domain is DAMVIQNPRYQVTQFGKPVTLSCSQTLNHNVMYWYQQKSSQAPKLLFHYYDKDFNNEADTPDNFQSRRPNTSFCFLDIRSPGLGDTAMYLCATSEDRGEQPQHFGDGTRLSIL.

The chain uses TRBV24-1 and TRBJ1-1, with TRBD1 as a possible D gene (5 bases). The CDR3 consists of 13 residues. Germline CDR1 reads KGHDR; CDR2 reads SFDVKD. Trimming removed 4 bases from V and 11 bases from J, with 16 bases in between. CDR3 in DNA: TGTGCCACCAGTGACAGGGTAGTGATCCGGGCTTTCTTT. Encoded protein: CATSDRVVIRAFF.

V gene TRBV4-2 combines with J gene TRBJ1-4, with 8 bases that match TRBD1. In germline, CDR1 is LGHNA, CDR2 YNFKEQ. The CDR3 extends over 15 amino acids. V dropped 4 bases and J dropped 6; count of bases not matched to a gene: 7. The chain's CDR3 is CASSPLTGEDEKLFF. CDR3 DNA sequence: TGTGCCAGCAGCCCTTTGACAGGGGAGGATGAAAAACTGTTTTTT.

This sequence joins TRBV6-5 and TRBJ2-5; D is possibly TRBD1 (6 bases). The CDR3 length is 14 residues. Germline assignment: CDR1 MNHEY and CDR2 SVGAGI. V shed 6 bases and J shed 1 base, with 12 bases lying between them. CDR3 coding DNA: TGTGCCAGCAGGGACAGTTTCTTCCAAGAGACCCAGTACTTC. Translated: CASRDSFFQETQYF.

The V gene is TRBV18, the J gene TRBJ1-3, with TRBD1 matching over 7 bases. V lost 4 bases and J lost 0; bases outside the gene matches: 12. The germline CDR1 and CDR2 sequences are KGHSH and LQKENI. This CDR3 is built from 18 residues. The CDR3: CASSLYSPRDSSGNTIYF. The DNA for the CDR3 is TGTGCCAGCTCACTTTACAGCCCTCGGGACAGCTCTGGAAACACCATATATTTT.

The chain has TRBV30 and TRBJ2-5, with TRBD2 identical over 7 bases. After removal of 3 bases from V and 1 base from J, the junction contained 8 bases not matched to a gene. Looked up from germline, CDR1 is GTSNPN and CDR2 is SVGIG (reference sequence). The CDR3 covers 15 residues. CDR3 sequence (DNA): TGTGCCTGGAGGGAAAATAGCGGGTTCCAAGAGACCCAGTACTTC. As protein: CAWRENSGFQETQYF.

Only one count was recorded for this clone. The CDR3 loop reads CASSLAGGYYEQYF. CDR3 DNA sequence: TGTGCCAGCAGCTTAGCTGGCGGGTACTACGAGCAGTACTTC. The rearrangement links TRBV7-9 to TRBJ2-7; D is possibly TRBD2 (5 bases). V lost 0 bases, J lost 3 bases, and 9 bases lay in between. Germline CDR1 is SEHNR and CDR2 is FQNEAQ (reference sequence). The CDR3 loop spans 14 amino acids.

This chain uses TRBV28 with TRBJ2-7, with a tentative D call TRBD1 (5 bases). V was trimmed by 5 bases and J by 3 bases, leaving 8 bases between them. Per the germline V gene, CDR1 is MDHEN and CDR2 is SYDVKM. This CDR3 contains 12 residues. Here the CDR3 DNA reads TGTGCCAGCAGTCCCAGGGTCTACGAGCAGTACTTC. The encoded protein is CASSPRVYEQYF.

This sequence joins TRBV9 and TRBJ2-5, with a weak D call TRBD2 (6 bases). The germline CDR1 and CDR2 sequences are SGDLS and YYNGEE. This CDR3 comprises 12 residues. With 5 bases removed from V and 5 bases from J, the gap between germline ends came to 10 bases. CDR3 sequence: CASSPRGETQYF. CDR3 coding DNA: TGTGCCAGCAGTCCCCGGGGGGAGACCCAGTACTTC.

The chain uses TRBV25-1 and TRBJ2-3, with D uncertain. The CDR3 is made up of 15 amino acids. Trimming removed 1 base from V and 0 bases from J, with 8 bases in between. CDR1 is MGHDK, CDR2 SYGVNS, per germline. This CDR3 reads CASSEFSYSTDTQYF. The DNA for the CDR3 is TGTGCCAGCAGTGAATTCAGTTATAGCACAGATACGCAGTATTTT.

This clone was seen only once. The chain uses TRBV19 and TRBJ1-4; 10 bases align to TRBD1. The CDR3 loop spans 15 amino acids. CDR1 is LNHDA and CDR2 is SQIVND in the germline V gene (reference sequence). Trimming took 4 bases from V and 6 from J; bases not matched to a gene: 5. The CDR3 DNA reads TGTGCCAGTAGTACGCCGGGACAGGGGTATGAAAAACTGTTTTTT. Amino acids: CASSTPGQGYEKLFF.

In its sample, this clone was seen a few times. The chain recombines TRBV6-5 with TRBJ2-1, with D perhaps TRBD1 (6 bases). The CDR3 covers 16 residues. Germline loops: CDR1 MNHEY, CDR2 SVGAGI. Trimming took off 4 bases at V and 0 bases at J, with 13 bases between the two ends. The CDR3 is CASSSITGSSYNEQFF. The CDR3 nucleotides read TGTGCCAGCAGTTCCATTACAGGGAGCTCCTACAATGAGCAGTTCTTC.

J is TRBJ2-7 and V is TRBV2, with D maybe TRBD1 (5 bases). Germline loops: CDR1 SNHLY, CDR2 FYNNEI. Trimming cost V 5 bases and J 4 bases, with 9 bases left between them. CDR3 length: 12 residues. The CDR3: CASSKDNYEQYF. As DNA, the CDR3 is TGTGCCAGCAGTAAGGACAATTACGAGCAGTACTTC.